This is a list of T cell receptor beta chains from one sample in a study of beta chain features in type 1 diabetes. The data were produced by immunoSEQ multiplex PCR, yet TCRdb's version contains in-frame clones alone and is incomplete. The profile shows 300,000 to 400,000 clones, around 8.5% of them singletons. Sequencing was performed on central memory CD4+ T cells from blood. The origin of the receptors is a man aged 30 to 45 with type 1 diabetes. CDR3s include the opening cysteine and the closing phenylalanine or tryptophan. D genes are given only for firm matches. Size tells how often a clone was seen (once, few, many) or the class of an expanded clone, and some rows leave it out.

abundance	v_gene	d_gene	len	j_gene	CDR3aa	CDR3nt
few	TRBV5-1	NA	14	TRBJ2-3	CASSPMLSTDTQYF	TGCGCCAGCAGCCCAATGTTGTCCACAGATACGCAGTATTTT
NA	TRBV4-3	TRBD1	15	TRBJ1-4	CASSLHRGGGEKLFF	TGCGCCAGCAGCCTTCACAGGGGTGGGGGTGAAAAACTGTTTTTT
NA	TRBV10-1	NA	14	TRBJ2-5	CASRRSAGKETQYF	TGCGCCAGCAGGAGGTCTGCAGGTAAAGAGACCCAGTACTTC
few	TRBV7-9	TRBD1	15	TRBJ2-7	CASSPGTGFLFEQYF	TGTGCCAGCAGCCCCGGGACAGGGTTTTTGTTCGAGCAGTACTTC
few	TRBV29-1	NA	12	TRBJ1-2	CSVEGPSDGYTF	TGCAGCGTTGAAGGCCCGTCGGATGGCTACACCTTC
NA	TRBV6-5	NA	15	TRBJ2-3	CASSSSGVSTDTQYF	TGTGCCAGCAGTTCTTCAGGGGTTAGCACAGATACGCAGTATTTT
few	TRBV7-9	NA	14	TRBJ2-5	CASSLGTGEETQYF	TGTGCCAGCAGCTTAGGCACAGGTGAAGAGACCCAGTACTTC
few	TRBV7-8	NA	14	TRBJ2-1	CASSRDQRYNEQFF	TGTGCCAGCAGCAGGGACCAGAGATACAATGAGCAGTTCTTC
many	TRBV23-1	TRBD1	12	TRBJ2-7	CASSWDRDEQYF	TGCGCCAGCAGTTGGGACAGGGACGAGCAGTACTTC
few	TRBV14	NA	17	TRBJ2-2	CASSQAQGKGNTGELFF	TGTGCCAGCAGCCAAGCCCAAGGCAAAGGGAACACCGGGGAGCTGTTTTTT
NA	TRBV10-3	NA	12	TRBJ2-7	CAISESGYEQYF	TGTGCCATCAGTGAGTCGGGATACGAGCAGTACTTC
NA	TRBV7-2	TRBD1	12	TRBJ1-1	CASSISGGKAFF	TGTGCCAGCAGCATCTCAGGGGGAAAAGCTTTCTTT
few	TRBV7-2	NA	12	TRBJ2-5	CASSRDQETQYF	TGTGCCAGCAGCCGGGACCAAGAGACCCAGTACTTC
NA	TRBV27	NA	14	TRBJ1-2	CASSLYPTGYGYTF	TGTGCCAGCAGTTTATACCCGACGGGGTATGGCTACACCTTC
NA	TRBV7-9	NA	14	TRBJ1-2	CASKSSGEGAGYTF	TGTGCCAGCAAGTCATCGGGGGAAGGGGCCGGCTACACCTTC
few	TRBV18	NA	14	TRBJ2-7	CASSPGGGPYEQYF	TGTGCCAGCTCACCAGGCGGGGGCCCCTACGAGCAGTACTTC
many	TRBV18	NA	14	TRBJ1-5	CASSPGASNQPQHF	TGTGCCAGCTCACCGGGGGCGAGCAATCAGCCCCAGCATTTT
few	TRBV27	NA	15	TRBJ1-2	CASSLSGGAGYGYTF	TGTGCCAGCAGTTTATCGGGGGGCGCGGGCTATGGCTACACCTTC
NA	TRBV5-1	TRBD1	14	TRBJ2-5	CASSSGQGQETQYF	TGCGCCAGCAGCTCGGGACAGGGGCAAGAGACCCAGTACTTC
few	TRBV30	NA	14	TRBJ1-1	CAWRMDSLNTEAFF	TGTGCCTGGAGAATGGACAGCCTGAACACTGAAGCTTTCTTT
NA	TRBV6-5	TRBD1	13	TRBJ2-7	CASNPRQGTEQYF	TGTGCCAGCAACCCAAGACAGGGTACCGAGCAGTACTTC
NA	TRBV2	NA	14	TRBJ2-7	CASSEPRNSYEQYF	TGTGCCAGCAGTGAACCGCGGAACTCCTACGAGCAGTACTTC
NA	TRBV13	NA	13	TRBJ2-3	CASSPGGGDTQYF	TGTGCCAGCAGCCCGGGGGGCGGGGATACGCAGTATTTT
NA	TRBV7-2	NA	15	TRBJ2-7	CASSPGLGPFYEQYF	TGTGCCAGCAGCCCCGGTCTCGGGCCCTTCTACGAGCAGTACTTC
NA	TRBV10-3	NA	13	TRBJ1-1	CAISGHEAAEAFF	TGTGCCATCAGTGGGCATGAGGCCGCTGAAGCTTTCTTT
many	TRBV7-2	NA	14	TRBJ2-5	CASSSHSRQETQYF	TGTGCCAGCAGCTCTCACAGCCGGCAAGAGACCCAGTACTTC
few	TRBV7-8	NA	14	TRBJ2-7	CASSDGQSSYEQYF	TGTGCCAGCAGCGACGGACAGAGCTCCTACGAGCAGTACTTC
NA	TRBV6-5	TRBD1	13	TRBJ2-7	CASRTGGSYEQYF	TGTGCCAGCAGGACAGGGGGGTCCTACGAGCAGTACTTC
few	TRBV10-3	TRBD2	14	TRBJ2-1	CAISSGGSYNEQFF	TGTGCCATCAGTAGCGGGGGCTCCTACAATGAGCAGTTCTTC
few	TRBV30	TRBD1	13	TRBJ2-7	CAWNGDRGNEQYF	TGTGCCTGGAACGGGGACAGGGGGAACGAGCAGTACTTC
NA	TRBV7-7	NA	13	TRBJ2-7	CASSYRGGYEQYF	TGTGCCAGCAGCTACAGGGGAGGGTACGAGCAGTACTTC
few	TRBV9	NA	12	TRBJ2-2	CASSPHTGELFF	TGTGCCAGCAGCCCGCACACCGGGGAGCTGTTTTTT
NA	TRBV5-4	TRBD2	16	TRBJ2-3	CASSLTSGGRTDTQYF	TGTGCCAGCAGCTTAACTAGCGGGGGGCGGACAGATACGCAGTATTTT
NA	TRBV5-4	TRBD2	16	TRBJ2-3	CASRFGLAGAPDTQYF	TGTGCCAGCAGGTTCGGACTAGCGGGGGCCCCAGATACGCAGTATTTT
few	TRBV7-2	NA	13	TRBJ1-4	CASSGSFLQKLFF	TGTGCCAGCAGCGGATCTTTCCTGCAGAAACTGTTTTTT
few	TRBV7-2	NA	14	TRBJ2-5	CASSFTGFQETQYF	TGTGCCAGCAGCTTTACGGGCTTCCAAGAGACCCAGTACTTC
NA	TRBV7-2	NA	15	TRBJ1-1	CASSLDRVGYTEAFF	TGTGCCAGCAGCTTAGACAGGGTTGGATACACTGAAGCTTTCTTT
NA	TRBV29-1	TRBD1	11	TRBJ1-1	CSVGTVTEAFF	TGCAGCGTGGGGACAGTAACTGAAGCTTTCTTT
many	TRBV5-1	NA	14	TRBJ2-7	CASSWTESSYEQYF	TGCGCCAGCAGTTGGACAGAGAGCTCCTACGAGCAGTACTTC
few	TRBV6-1	NA	10	TRBJ1-1	CASNFPEAFF	TGTGCCAGCAATTTCCCTGAAGCTTTCTTT